One sample yielded the 19 T cell receptor beta chains listed below, sequenced in a study of T cell changes during pregnancy in multiple sclerosis (dated by TCRdb to between 2018 and 2021). The library was prepared using the immunoSEQ multiplex PCR assay. What TCRdb holds here is the immuneACCESS table cut down to in-frame rearrangements. Part of the clones is not present; checked against another copy, under half of the missing clones reflect an unresolved V gene, and the others are unexplained. The sample includes 85,000 to 100,000 clones, with 92% observed a single time. The top ten constitute 2% to 3% of the sample. The sequenced sample was peripheral blood, obtained in the first trimester of pregnancy. These receptors all stem from a female donor with multiple sclerosis, enrolled in a pregnancy study.

This chain joins TRBV27 and TRBJ1-3, with 7 bases aligning to TRBD1. CDR1 and CDR2 (germline): MNHEY, SMNVEV (reference sequence). The CDR3 is 15 residues long. Trimming took 6 bases from V and 3 from J; bases not matched to a gene: 8. The CDR3 DNA is TGTGCCAGCAGCCCAAGGGGGCCTAGTGGAAACACCATATATTTT. It translates to CASSPRGPSGNTIYF.

The chain combines TRBV29-1 with TRBJ2-3, with 13 positions matching TRBD2. This CDR3 region has 18 residues. Germline V gene sequence: CDR1 SQVTM, CDR2 ANQGSEA. Trimming at V came to 0 bases and at J to 0 bases, leaving 6 bases not matched to a gene. For the CDR3, the DNA is TGCAGCGTTGAAGAAATGACTAGCGGGAGGCCTAGCACAGATACGCAGTATTTT. Protein product: CSVEEMTSGRPSTDTQYF.

V and J are TRBV20-1 and TRBJ2-1, with D tentatively TRBD1 (6 bases). CDR3 size: 11 residues. CDR1 DFQATT and CDR2 SNEGSKA come from the germline V gene (reference sequence). CDR3 region: CSPAQGNEQFF. DNA of the CDR3: TGCAGCCCCGCCCAGGGGAATGAGCAGTTCTTC.

The chain uses TRBV4-3 and TRBJ2-7; 11 bases line up with TRBD2. The germline CDR1 and CDR2 sequences are LGHNA and YSLEER. The CDR3 totals 15 residues. With V trimmed by 4 bases and J by 3 bases, 5 bases remained unmatched. CDR3 sequence (DNA): TGCGCCAGCAGCCCGGGACTAGCGGCCGACTACGAGCAGTACTTC. Residues: CASSPGLAADYEQYF.

This clone was recorded once. The chain links TRBV4-1 to TRBJ2-4; 8 positions match TRBD2. Germline-derived CDR1 and CDR2 are MGHRA and YSYEKL. Losses at the gene ends were 0 bases for V and 1 base for J; bases not matched to a gene: 14. The CDR3 length is 20 residues. The CDR3 bases are TGCGCCAGCAGCCAAGAATCTGCGGGGGGCCTTCCAGGGGCCAAAAACATTCAGTACTTC. Translated, it gives CASSQESAGGLPGAKNIQYF.

This chain links TRBV6-5 with TRBJ1-1, with a possible D match to TRBD1 (5 bases). CDR1 is MNHEY and CDR2 is SVGAGI in the germline V gene. With 7 bases removed from V and 4 bases from J, the gap between germline ends came to 13 bases. This CDR3 spans 13 amino acids. CDR3 residues: CASNLIQGTEAFF. The CDR3 DNA reads TGTGCCAGCAATTTAATCCAGGGCACTGAAGCTTTCTTT.

The V gene is TRBV19, the J gene TRBJ2-2; tentative D call: TRBD2 (5 bases). This CDR3 spans 14 amino acids. The V end was cut by 10 bases, the J end by 0 bases, with 12 bases between. Germline V CDR1 and CDR2: LNHDA, SQIVND (reference sequence). The CDR3 DNA follows: TGTGCCACCGGACTGAATCCGAACACCGGGGAGCTGTTTTTT. Residues: CATGLNPNTGELFF.

The rearrangement uses TRBV19 and TRBJ1-1, with 9 bases matching TRBD1. Germline-derived CDR1 and CDR2 are LNHDA and SQIVND (reference sequence). V trimming: 7 bases; J trimming: 5 bases; junction bases outside the gene matches: 11. The CDR3 is 15 amino acids. CDR3: CASTKNRGRRTEAFF. CDR3 DNA: TGTGCCAGTACCAAAAACAGGGGGCGGAGGACTGAAGCTTTCTTT.

This clone was picked up one time. This chain links TRBV7-2 with TRBJ2-5; the D gene is possibly TRBD2 (7 bases). The V end was cut by 5 bases, the J end by 3 bases, with 19 bases between. Germline V CDR1 and CDR2: SGHTA, FQGNSA. CDR3 length: 16 amino acids. The CDR3 spells CASSPRGLAEEETQYF. The CDR3, as DNA: TGTGCCAGCAGCCCCCGGGGGCTAGCGGAGGAAGAGACCCAGTACTTC.

V and J are TRBV28 and TRBJ1-2; D remains unclear. This CDR3 region has 17 residues. The V end lost 3 bases, the J end lost 4 bases, and 21 bases lay between the germline ends. Germline V gives CDR1 MDHEN, CDR2 SYDVKM. CDR3 residues: CASSFAGWRPRVYGYTF. CDR3 in DNA: TGTGCCAGCAGTTTTGCCGGCTGGCGACCTAGAGTCTATGGCTACACCTTC.

CDR3 amino acids: CASSPNRERRGYEQYF. CDR3 DNA: TGTGCCAGCAGCCCCAACCGGGAGAGGCGGGGCTACGAGCAGTACTTC. The chain has TRBV7-9 and TRBJ2-7; D is possibly TRBD2 (6 bases). This CDR3 is built from 16 residues. V lost 5 bases to trimming and J lost 3 bases, with 20 bases between them. CDR1 and CDR2 (germline): SEHNR, FQNEAQ (reference sequence).

For this clone: The same CDR3 also results from other DNA sequences found in this sample. V usage is TRBV6-1 and J usage is TRBJ1-1; perhaps TRBD1 as D (5 bases). CDR1 and CDR2 (germline): MNHNS, SASEGT. The CDR3 consists of 13 residues. V was clipped by 2 bases and J by 7 bases, with 11 bases between them. The CDR3 protein is CASSETPGGEAFF. CDR3 sequence (DNA): TGTGCCAGCAGTGAAACCCCGGGGGGTGAAGCTTTCTTT.

The chain combines TRBV28 with TRBJ2-7, with TRBD2 matching 15 bases. CDR1 and CDR2 (germline): MDHEN, SYDVKM. The ends lost 6 bases at V and 2 bases at J; junction bases unmatched: 8. The CDR3 has 17 amino acids. Written as DNA, the CDR3 is TGTGCCAGCAGCCGCGGGACTAGCGGGAGGTCGACCTACGAGCAGTACTTC. It is translated as CASSRGTSGRSTYEQYF.

CDR3 sequence: CASSYVVSGANVLTF. CDR3 nucleotides: TGTGCCAGCAGTTACGTAGTCTCTGGGGCCAACGTCCTGACTTTC. The chain combines TRBV6-5 with TRBJ2-6; D is unresolved. Trimming removed 2 bases from V and 0 bases from J, with 5 bases in between. The CDR3 covers 15 residues. Germline CDR1 MNHEY, CDR2 SVGAGI.

J is TRBJ2-1 and V is TRBV6-1, with a weak D call TRBD1 (6 bases). This CDR3 contains 14 residues. Trimming removed 3 bases at V and 11 bases at J, with 17 bases between. Germline V CDR1 and CDR2: MNHNS, SASEGT. For the CDR3, the DNA is TGTGCCAGCAGTGACGCCAAACAGGGAAGACAGCAGTTCTTC. It is translated as CASSDAKQGRQQFF.

This sequence joins TRBV4-2 and TRBJ1-1; no reliable D call. This CDR3 region has 14 residues. CDR1 is LGHNA, CDR2 YNFKEQ, per germline. V lost 1 base and J lost 3, with 9 bases in between. The CDR3 is CASSQGPADTEAFF. Written as DNA, the CDR3 is TGTGCCAGCAGCCAAGGACCGGCGGACACTGAAGCTTTCTTT.

The V call is TRBV21-1, the J call TRBJ2-2; the table's D call, TRBD2, has no DNA check behind it. TRBV21-1 is designated a pseudogene. The length of the CDR3 is 17 residues. CDR3 bases: TGTGCCAGCAGCAAAGTTCGACTAGCGGCGAACACCGGGGAGCTGTTTTTT. Protein sequence: CASSKVRLAANTGELFF.

The chain carries TRBV2 and TRBJ2-1; 7 bases line up with TRBD2. V trimming: 6 bases; J trimming: 2 bases; junction bases outside the gene matches: 7. This CDR3 spans 15 amino acids. Per germline, CDR1 SNHLY and CDR2 FYNNEI. The DNA of the CDR3 is TGTGCCAGCAGAGAACTAGCGACAACCTACAATGAGCAGTTCTTC. This sequence encodes CASRELATTYNEQFF.

The V gene is TRBV9, the J gene TRBJ2-2; D is undetermined. Per germline, CDR1 SGDLS and CDR2 YYNGEE. V was shortened by 4 bases and J by 8 bases, with 6 bases between the two germline ends. The CDR3 is 11 residues long. The CDR3 is CASSFRGELFF. The DNA for the CDR3 is TGTGCCAGCAGCTTCCGTGGGGAGCTGTTTTTT.